Following are 10 T cell receptor beta chains from one sample sequenced in a study of blood T cell repertoires in COVID-19. Measured with immunoSEQ multiplex PCR; TCRdb has only the in-frame clones, and not every one. This table holds approximately 220,000 clones, 65% to 85% found once. The sample consisted of peripheral blood. These receptors all stem from a woman between 50 and 59 years old with acute or convalescent COVID-19.

The chain carries TRBV30 and TRBJ1-2, with D hard to call. The CDR3 covers 12 residues. Looked up from germline, CDR1 is GTSNPN and CDR2 is SVGIG (reference sequence). Trimming shortened V by 4 bases and J by 8 bases, and 14 bases separated the two germline ends. The DNA for the CDR3 is TGTGCCTGGATTCAAGGGAGAAGAGGCTACACCTTC. Residues: CAWIQGRRGYTF.

The gene calls are TRBV28 and TRBJ2-2; TRBD1 is a possible D gene (8 bases). The CDR3 has 14 residues. Deletions cut 6 bases from V and 7 bases from J, with 15 bases between. CDR1 is MDHEN and CDR2 is SYDVKM in the germline V gene. This chain's CDR3 is CASRGGGTGGELFF. For the CDR3, the DNA is TGTGCCAGCAGAGGGGGGGGGACAGGCGGGGAGCTGTTTTTT.

The chain has TRBV1 and TRBJ2-7; the table's D call TRBD2 went unverified against the DNA. TRBV1 is termed a pseudogene. The CDR3 is 16 residues long. Here the CDR3 DNA reads TGCACCAGCAGCCAAATCGGACTAGCGGGCTCCTACGAGCAGTACTTC. Translation: CTSSQIGLAGSYEQYF.

The chain couples TRBV5-4 to TRBJ2-1; 8 bases line up with TRBD2. CDR3 length: 17 residues. V lost 2 bases, J lost 2 bases, and 9 bases stayed unmatched. The germline CDR1 and CDR2 sequences are SGHNT and YYREEE (reference sequence). The DNA of the CDR3 is TGTGCCAGCAGCTTCGACTTTAGCGGGGCGCCCTACAATGAGCAGTTCTTC. Its translation: CASSFDFSGAPYNEQFF.

The chain combines TRBV20-1 with TRBJ2-7, with TRBD2 matching over 10 bases. After removal of 3 bases from V and 4 bases from J, the junction contained 12 bases not matched to a gene. CDR1 and CDR2 (germline): DFQATT, SNEGSKA (reference sequence). The CDR3 length is 16 residues. The CDR3 region has the DNA TGCAGTGCTAGTGGAGGCCTAGCGGGAGCCGAATACGAGCAGTACTTC. Translated, it gives CSASGGLAGAEYEQYF.

J is TRBJ2-3 and V is TRBV10-3; 7 bases agree with TRBD1. CDR3 size: 14 residues. J was trimmed by 1 base and V by 5 bases; bases with no gene match: 3. Germline V gene sequence: CDR1 ENHRY, CDR2 SYGVKD. CDR3 in amino acids: CAISRQGRTDTQYF. The CDR3 DNA reads TGTGCCATCAGTCGACAGGGCCGCACAGATACGCAGTATTTT.

The chain links TRBV2 to TRBJ1-6, with 7 bases matching TRBD1. The CDR3 is made up of 15 amino acids. CDR1 is SNHLY, CDR2 FYNNEI, per germline. The J segment lost 8 bases and the V segment lost 8 bases, leaving 12 bases of the junction unmatched. The CDR3 nucleotides read TGTGCCAGCTGGGGGCACCGGGACAGAGATTCACCCCTCCACTTT. Its protein is CASWGHRDRDSPLHF. The whole variable domain, remainder taken from reference TRBV2 and TRBJ1-6, is EPEVTQTPSHQVTQMGQEVILRCVPISNHLYFYWYRQILGQKVEFLVSFYNNEISEKSEIFDDQFSVERPDGSNFTLKIRSTKLEDSAMYFCASWGHRDRDSPLHFGNGTRLTVT.

CDR3 coding DNA: TGTGCCAGCAGTTTCTCGACAGCTAGCGGGAGGGATGAGCAGTTCTTC. This codes for CASSFSTASGRDEQFF. V gene TRBV28 combines with J gene TRBJ2-1; 12 bases are shared with TRBD2. The V gene's germline CDR1 is MDHEN and CDR2 SYDVKM. The CDR3 is 16 amino acids. V shed 3 bases and J 8 bases; nucleotides not matched to a gene: 8.

This clone has a handful of counts. V and J are TRBV24-1 and TRBJ2-1; D not resolved. Between the trimmed V and J ends, which lost 2 bases and 12 bases, there was a span of 10 bases. Germline CDR1 is KGHDR and CDR2 is SFDVKD. There are 12 residues in the CDR3. The CDR3 here is CATSDYGSAQFF. The CDR3, as DNA: TGTGCCACCAGTGATTATGGCTCCGCGCAGTTCTTC.

The chain couples TRBV5-8 to TRBJ1-2; D may be TRBD1 (6 bases). The CDR3 loop spans 15 amino acids. In germline, CDR1 is SGHTS, CDR2 YDEGEE. The germline V and J ends were trimmed by 1 base and 2 bases, with 12 bases remaining between them. The CDR3 bases are TGTGCCAGCAGCTTGCAAGGGGGGGCGAACTATGGCTACACCTTC. This gives the protein CASSLQGGANYGYTF.